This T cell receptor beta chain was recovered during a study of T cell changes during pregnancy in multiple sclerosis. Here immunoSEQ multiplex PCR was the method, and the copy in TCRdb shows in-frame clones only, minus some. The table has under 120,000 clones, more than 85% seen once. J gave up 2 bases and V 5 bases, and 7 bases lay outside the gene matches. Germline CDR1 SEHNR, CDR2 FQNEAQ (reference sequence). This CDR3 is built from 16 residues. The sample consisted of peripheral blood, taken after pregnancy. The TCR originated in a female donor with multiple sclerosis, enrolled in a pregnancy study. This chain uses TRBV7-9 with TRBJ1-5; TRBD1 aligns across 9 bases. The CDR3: CASSIGTGIGNQPQHF. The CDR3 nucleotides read TGTGCCAGCAGCATCGGGACAGGGATTGGCAATCAGCCCCAGCATTTT.